The 5 T cell receptor beta chains below were found in one sample sequenced in a study of cytomegalovirus exposure and HLA in healthy donors. Amplification used 60 Vbeta primers and 13 Jbeta primers. This table comes from immunoSEQ multiplex PCR, and its TCRdb copy is limited to in-frame clones, with some not included. The sample lists about 160,000 clones, around 79% seen once, with around 0.97% in the top ten. Sequencing was carried out using PBMCs. Receptors were obtained from a woman in her forties or fifties in good health and CMV-seropositive.

This clone has just one count. The CDR3 spells CASSGRLAGRYNEQFF. CDR3 DNA: TGTGCCAGCAGCGGAAGACTAGCGGGACGCTACAATGAGCAGTTCTTC. This rearrangement joins TRBV13 to TRBJ2-1; 11 bases match TRBD2. The CDR3 contains 16 residues. Germline lookup yields CDR1 PRHDT and CDR2 FYEKMQ (reference sequence). V lost 5 bases and J lost 3; bases outside the gene matches: 6. The entire variable domain, with the rest obtained from reference TRBV13 and TRBJ2-1, is as follows: AAGVIQSPRHLIKEKRETATLKCYPIPRHDTVYWYQQGPGQDPQFLISFYEKMQSDKGSIPDRFSAQQFSDYHSELNMSSLELGDSALYFCASSGRLAGRYNEQFFGPGTRLTVL.

This chain joins TRBV6-6 and TRBJ1-2, with a tentative D call TRBD1 (6 bases). CDR3 size: 14 residues. The V and J ends lost 6 bases and 5 bases respectively, with 16 bases between them. The germline CDR1 and CDR2 sequences are MNHNY and SVGAGI (reference sequence). CDR3 amino acids: CASRDRPGEYGYTF. CDR3 in DNA: TGTGCCAGCAGAGACAGGCCAGGGGAGTATGGCTACACCTTC.

The chain uses TRBV10-1 and TRBJ1-5; no reliable D call. Trimming removed 0 bases at V and 5 bases at J, with 2 bases between. Germline V gives CDR1 WNHNN, CDR2 SYGVQD (reference sequence). The CDR3 sequence is 12 residues long. This CDR3 reads CASSESYQPQHF. In DNA form, the CDR3 reads TGCGCCAGCAGTGAGTCCTATCAGCCCCAGCATTTT.

In DNA, the CDR3 is TGTGCCAGCAGGGGAGTCGGCTACGAGCAGTACTTC. As protein: CASRGVGYEQYF. The rearrangement links TRBV25-1 to TRBJ2-7; the D gene is possibly TRBD2 (5 bases). Germline V gene lookup returns CDR1 MGHDK and CDR2 SYGVNS. CDR3 length: 12 residues. V dropped 6 bases and J dropped 3 bases, with 9 bases sitting between them.

The rearrangement links TRBV5-1 to TRBJ2-3; 8 bases fit TRBD2. In germline, CDR1 is SGHRS, CDR2 YFSETQ. V shed 0 bases and J 1 base; nucleotides not matched to a gene: 4. The CDR3 extends over 16 amino acids. CDR3 nucleotide sequence: TGCGCCAGCAGCTTGGGGCAAGCGGGGGGCACAGATACGCAGTATTTT. Protein product: CASSLGQAGGTDTQYF.